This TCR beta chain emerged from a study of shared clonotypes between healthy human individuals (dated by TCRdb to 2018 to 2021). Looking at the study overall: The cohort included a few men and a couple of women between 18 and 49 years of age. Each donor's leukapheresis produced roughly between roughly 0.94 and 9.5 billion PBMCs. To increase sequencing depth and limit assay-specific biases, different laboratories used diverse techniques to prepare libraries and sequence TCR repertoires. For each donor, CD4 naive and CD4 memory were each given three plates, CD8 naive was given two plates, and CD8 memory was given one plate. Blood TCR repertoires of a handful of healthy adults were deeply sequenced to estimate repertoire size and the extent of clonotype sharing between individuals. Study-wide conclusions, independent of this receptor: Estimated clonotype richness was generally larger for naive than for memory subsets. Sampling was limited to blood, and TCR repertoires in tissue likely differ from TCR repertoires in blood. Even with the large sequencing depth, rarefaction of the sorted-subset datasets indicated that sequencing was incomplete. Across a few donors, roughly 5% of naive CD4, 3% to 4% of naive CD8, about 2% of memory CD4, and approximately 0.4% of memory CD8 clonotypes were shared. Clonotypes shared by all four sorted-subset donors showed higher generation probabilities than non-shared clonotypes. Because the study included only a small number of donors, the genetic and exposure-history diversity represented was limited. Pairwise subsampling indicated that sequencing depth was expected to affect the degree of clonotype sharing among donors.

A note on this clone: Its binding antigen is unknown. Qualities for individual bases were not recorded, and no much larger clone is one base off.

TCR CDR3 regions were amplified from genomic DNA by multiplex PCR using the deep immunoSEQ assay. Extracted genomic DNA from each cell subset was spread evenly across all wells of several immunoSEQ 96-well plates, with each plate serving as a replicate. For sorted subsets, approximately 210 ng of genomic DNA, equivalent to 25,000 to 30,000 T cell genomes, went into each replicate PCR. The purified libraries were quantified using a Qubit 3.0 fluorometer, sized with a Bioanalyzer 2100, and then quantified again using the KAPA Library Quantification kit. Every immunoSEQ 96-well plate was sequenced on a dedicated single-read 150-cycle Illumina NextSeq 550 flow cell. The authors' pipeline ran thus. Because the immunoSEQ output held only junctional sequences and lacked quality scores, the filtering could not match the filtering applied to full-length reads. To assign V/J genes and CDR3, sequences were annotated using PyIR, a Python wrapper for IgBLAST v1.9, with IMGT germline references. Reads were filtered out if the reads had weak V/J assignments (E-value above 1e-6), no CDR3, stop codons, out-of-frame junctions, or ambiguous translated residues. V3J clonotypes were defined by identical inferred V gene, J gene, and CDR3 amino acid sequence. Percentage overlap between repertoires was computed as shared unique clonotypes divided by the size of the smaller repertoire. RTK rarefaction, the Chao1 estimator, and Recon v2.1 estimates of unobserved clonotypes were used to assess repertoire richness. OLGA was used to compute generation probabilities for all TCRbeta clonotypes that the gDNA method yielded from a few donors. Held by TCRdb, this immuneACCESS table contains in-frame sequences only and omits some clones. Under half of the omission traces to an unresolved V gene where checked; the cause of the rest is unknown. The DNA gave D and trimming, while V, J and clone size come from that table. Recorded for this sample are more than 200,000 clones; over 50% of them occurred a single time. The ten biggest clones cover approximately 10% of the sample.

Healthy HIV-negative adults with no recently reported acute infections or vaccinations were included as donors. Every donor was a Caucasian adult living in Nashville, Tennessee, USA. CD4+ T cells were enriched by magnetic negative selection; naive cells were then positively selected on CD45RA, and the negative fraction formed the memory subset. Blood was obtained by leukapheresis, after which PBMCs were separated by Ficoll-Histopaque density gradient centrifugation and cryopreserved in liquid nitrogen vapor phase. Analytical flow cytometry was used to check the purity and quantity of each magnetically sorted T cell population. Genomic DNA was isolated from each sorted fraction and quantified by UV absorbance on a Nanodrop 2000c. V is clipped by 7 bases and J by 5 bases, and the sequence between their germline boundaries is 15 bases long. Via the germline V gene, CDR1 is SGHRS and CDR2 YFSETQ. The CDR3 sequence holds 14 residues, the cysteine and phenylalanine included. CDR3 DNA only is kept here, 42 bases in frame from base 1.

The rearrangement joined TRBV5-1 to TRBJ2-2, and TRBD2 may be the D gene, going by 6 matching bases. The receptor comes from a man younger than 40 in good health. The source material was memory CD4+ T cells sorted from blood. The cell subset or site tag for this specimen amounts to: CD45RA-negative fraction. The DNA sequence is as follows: TGCGCCAGCGTGGTAGCGGAGTGGACCGGGGAGCTGTTTTTT. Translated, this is CASVVAEWTGELFF. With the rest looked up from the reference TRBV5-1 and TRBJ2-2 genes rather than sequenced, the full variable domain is KAGVTQTPRYLIKTRGQQVTLSCSPISGHRSVSWYQQTPGQGLQFLFEYFSETQRNKGNFPGRFSGRQFSNSRSEMNVSTLELGDSALYLCASVVAEWTGELFFGEGSRLTVL.